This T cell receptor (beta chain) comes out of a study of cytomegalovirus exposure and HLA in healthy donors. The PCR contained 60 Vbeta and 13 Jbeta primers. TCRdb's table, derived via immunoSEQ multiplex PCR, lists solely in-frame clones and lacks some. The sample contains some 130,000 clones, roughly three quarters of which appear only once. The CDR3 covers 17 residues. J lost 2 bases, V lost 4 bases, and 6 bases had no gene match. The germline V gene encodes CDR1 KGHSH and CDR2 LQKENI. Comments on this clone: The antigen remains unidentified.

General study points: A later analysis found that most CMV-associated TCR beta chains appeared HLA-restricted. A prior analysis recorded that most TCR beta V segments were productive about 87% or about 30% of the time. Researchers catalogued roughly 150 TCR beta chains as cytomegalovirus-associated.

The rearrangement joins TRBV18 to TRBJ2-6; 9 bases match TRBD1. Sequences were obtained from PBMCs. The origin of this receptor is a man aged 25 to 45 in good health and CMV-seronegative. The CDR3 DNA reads TGTGCCAGCTCACAACGAGGGACAGGGACTGGGGCCAACGTCCTGACTTTC. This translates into CASSQRGTGTGANVLTF.